This T cell receptor beta chain was documented in a study of blood T cell dynamics during melanoma immunotherapy. The CDR3 has 16 residues. CDR1 is SNHLY, CDR2 FYNNEI, per germline. V lost 2 bases, J lost 3 bases, and 6 bases stayed unmatched. Time point reported: pre-treatment baseline. No patient had earlier systemic cancer treatment, concurrent immunosuppressants, or another active cancer. Assay: immunoSEQ multiplex PCR; the TCRdb copy retains only in-frame clones and omits some. The profile shows 15,000 to 20,000 clones, approximately 89% of them singletons. The material was blood, obtained from a patient treated with checkpoint blockade. The receptor was isolated from a human donor with melanoma. The chain joins TRBV2 to TRBJ2-3, with 9 bases matching TRBD2. For the CDR3, the DNA is TGTGCCAGCAGTGAACTAGCGGGACCGGGGACAGATACGCAGTATTTT. Translating it yields CASSELAGPGTDTQYF.